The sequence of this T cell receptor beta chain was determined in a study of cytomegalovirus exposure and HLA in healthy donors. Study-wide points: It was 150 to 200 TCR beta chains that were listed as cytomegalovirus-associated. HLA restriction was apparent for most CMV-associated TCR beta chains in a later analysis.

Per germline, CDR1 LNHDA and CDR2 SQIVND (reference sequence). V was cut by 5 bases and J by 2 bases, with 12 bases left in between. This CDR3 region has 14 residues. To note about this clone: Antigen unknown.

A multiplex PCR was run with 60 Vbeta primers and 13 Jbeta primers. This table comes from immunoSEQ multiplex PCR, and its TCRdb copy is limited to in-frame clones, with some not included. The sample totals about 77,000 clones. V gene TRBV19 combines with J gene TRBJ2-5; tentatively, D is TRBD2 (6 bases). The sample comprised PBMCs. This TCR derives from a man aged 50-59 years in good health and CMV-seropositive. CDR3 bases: TGTGCCAGTAGTCCGGGGGACTGGCAAGAGACCCAGTACTTC. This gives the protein CASSPGDWQETQYF.